The clone carrying this TCR beta chain was found many times. The source of the sample is a study of regulatory T cells in long-lasting Graves disease. Study-level background: Freshly diagnosed Graves' patients had used antithyroid drugs for under 3 months.

From germline, CDR1 is MNHEY and CDR2 SVGEGT. V lost 2 bases, J lost 3 bases, and 14 bases lay in between. The CDR3 is made up of 16 amino acids. Time point described: newly diagnosed GD, antithyroid drugs for less than 3 months. Following extraction of RNA from PBMCs, that RNA was used to make the TCR library. With iRepertoire HTBI primers and Arm-PCR of CDR3 regions, TCR beta libraries were built. TCRdb reprocessed the multiplex PCR reads via MiXCR and lists one record per CDR3 protein. The sample carries more than 300,000 distinct CDR3 sequences, roughly 10% recorded once. These data were likewise used in another study, on T cells in Graves' hyperthyroidism and ophthalmopathy.

The J gene is TRBJ1-5, the V gene TRBV6-2 or TRBV6-3; perhaps TRBD1 as D (6 bases). The sequencing here drew on peripheral blood mononuclear cells (PBMCs), taken at new diagnosis, from a patient treated with antithyroid drugs. The receptor comes from a woman between 18 and 30 years old with Graves disease. The CDR3 region has the DNA TGTGCCAGCAGTTACAGCGGAACAGGGTACAATCAGCCCCAGCATTTT. Amino acid sequence: CASSYSGTGYNQPQHF.